The 17 T cell receptor beta chains reported below all come from one sample, sequenced in a study of T-cell reconstitution after alpha-beta-depleted transplantation in children. Overall study findings and caveats: A year post-transplant, T-cell counts and diversity derived mostly from newly produced T cells.

What these receptors recognize is not known. Library preparation (for TCRbeta) was performed with unique molecular identifiers. TCRdb called the PCR reads again in MiXCR, with one record for every CDR3 protein. The top ten clones hold 9.1% of a sample with approximately 300,000 distinct CDR3 sequences, roughly 7.8% of them seen once. Source: peripheral blood, taken 360 days after TCRalphabeta/CD19-depleted stem cell transplant. The receptors shown here come from a female patient aged 2-10 years who had a stem cell transplant for Fanconi anemia, so the T cells may come from the graft donor.

This clonotype was counted between two and nine times. This sequence joins TRBV5-6 and TRBJ2-7; no firm D call. The length of the CDR3 is 11 residues. V was pared by 1 base and J by 7 bases, with 6 bases between. CDR1 SGHDT and CDR2 YYEEEE come from the germline V gene. The CDR3 sequence is CASSLLGEQYV. The CDR3 DNA sequence: TGTGCCAGCAGCTTGTTGGGGGAGCAGTACGTC.

This clonotype was counted ten times or more. The rearrangement links TRBV4-2 to TRBJ2-1; 13 nucleotides line up with TRBD2. CDR1 is LGHNA, CDR2 YNFKEQ, per germline. The J segment lost 3 bases and the V segment lost 1 base, leaving 6 bases of the junction unmatched. CDR3 length: 18 amino acids. Here the CDR3 reads CASSQVLAGGINYNEQFF. The CDR3, as DNA: TGTGCCAGCAGCCAAGTACTAGCGGGAGGGATAAACTACAATGAGCAGTTCTTC.

The V and J genes are TRBV5-1 and TRBJ1-2; no clear D gene. V dropped 0 bases and J dropped 8 bases, with 23 bases sitting between them. The CDR3 contains 17 residues. Germline V CDR1 and CDR2: SGHRS, YFSETQ. CDR3 region: CASSLVFSPVERRGYTF. DNA of the CDR3: TGCGCCAGCAGCTTGGTGTTTTCGCCAGTGGAGAGGAGGGGCTACACCTTC.

The table lists this clonotype with many counts. The V call is TRBV5-1, the J call TRBJ1-4; TRBD1 is a possible D gene (5 bases). This CDR3 is 16 amino acids long. Trimming shortened V by 0 bases and J by 2 bases, and 11 bases separated the two germline ends. Looked up from germline, CDR1 is SGHRS and CDR2 is YFSETQ. CDR3 region: CASSLEPGRTNEKLFF. CDR3 bases: TGCGCCAGCAGCTTGGAACCGGGACGGACTAATGAAAAACTGTTTTTT.

This chain joins TRBV7-2 and TRBJ2-3; 13 bases match TRBD2. The CDR3 length is 16 residues. Germline lookup yields CDR1 SGHTA and CDR2 FQGNSA. After removal of 2 bases from V and 4 bases from J, the junction contained 3 bases not matched to a gene. CDR3 region: CASSLTSGGAPDTQYF. In DNA, the CDR3 is TGTGCCAGCAGCTTAACTAGCGGGGGGGCCCCAGATACGCAGTATTTT.

This clonotype was detected many times. Here the CDR3 reads CASSRITQEDTQYF. The CDR3 region has the DNA TGTGCCAGTAGTCGTATAACCCAAGAAGATACGCAGTATTTT. V is TRBV19 and J is TRBJ2-3; no reliable D call. Trimming removed 5 bases at V and 5 bases at J, with 14 bases between. CDR3 size: 14 residues. In germline, CDR1 is LNHDA, CDR2 SQIVND (reference sequence).

This clonotype has a count of ten or more. The chain uses TRBV7-3 and TRBJ2-1; D unclear. Germline V gene lookup returns CDR1 SGHTA and CDR2 FQGTGA. V was shortened by 3 bases and J by 6 bases, with 6 bases between the two germline ends. The CDR3 is 12 residues long. CDR3 amino acids: CASSFGLNEQFF. CDR3 DNA sequence: TGTGCCAGCAGCTTCGGTCTCAATGAGCAGTTCTTC.

The rearrangement links TRBV2 to TRBJ2-5; unclear D gene. There are 15 residues in the CDR3. CDR1 and CDR2 from the germline V gene are SNHLY and FYNNEI. Trimming removed 5 bases from V and 2 bases from J, with 15 bases in between. The CDR3 DNA sequence: TGTGCCAGCAGTCAACTGGCGTCTGTACAAGAGACCCAGTACTTC. Translating gives CASSQLASVQETQYF.

This chain uses TRBV20-1 with TRBJ2-5; TRBD2 matches 7 bases. The CDR3 runs to 14 residues. CDR1 DFQATT and CDR2 SNEGSKA come from the germline V gene (reference sequence). V was pared by 3 bases and J by 2 bases, with 6 bases of the junction left unmatched. CDR3 DNA: TGCAGTGCTAGTGAAGGGACTACTCAAGAGACCCAGTACTTC. Its translation is CSASEGTTQETQYF.

This clonotype came up many times. J is TRBJ2-3 and V is TRBV5-6; the match to TRBD2 covers 9 bases. Germline CDR1 and CDR2: SGHDT and YYEEEE. V dropped 5 bases and J dropped 0; count of bases not matched to a gene: 7. This CDR3 contains 16 residues. The DNA of the CDR3 is TGTGCCAGCAGTTACCGACTAGCGGCTAGCACAGATACGCAGTATTTT. Its protein product is CASSYRLAASTDTQYF.

There are a few counts of this clonotype. The V call is TRBV7-2, the J call TRBJ1-2; TRBD1 might be the D (6 bases). This CDR3 has 16 amino acids. V was shortened by 4 bases and J by 7 bases, with 22 bases between the two germline ends. Looked up from germline, CDR1 is SGHTA and CDR2 is FQGNSA. The CDR3 nucleotides read TGTGCCAGCAGCTCTCCCTTCAGGGGATGGGGAGGTGGCTACACCTTC. Translation gives CASSSPFRGWGGGYTF.

This clonotype has more than one count but fewer than ten. The gene calls are TRBV14 and TRBJ1-6; D not certain. V was pared by 4 bases and J by 7 bases, with 14 bases between. This CDR3 has 15 amino acids. Germline assignment: CDR1 SGHDN and CDR2 FVKESK. The CDR3 DNA reads as TGTGCCAGCAGCCGTAACCTAGGAGGGAATTCACCCCTCCACTTT. Translating gives CASSRNLGGNSPLHF.

The chain couples TRBV5-1 to TRBJ2-6; 8 bases align to TRBD2. The CDR3 totals 18 residues. From germline, CDR1 is SGHRS and CDR2 YFSETQ. V shed 7 bases, J shed 0 bases, and the junction held 12 bases outside the gene matches. The CDR3 loop reads CASGAQSGGISGANVLTF. The CDR3 DNA follows: TGCGCCAGCGGCGCCCAGTCGGGGGGGATCTCTGGGGCCAACGTCCTGACTTTC.

There are many counts of this clonotype. V usage is TRBV29-1 and J usage is TRBJ2-7, with 9 bases lining up with TRBD1. The CDR3 spans 13 residues. J lost 2 bases, V lost 6 bases, and 5 bases had no gene match. CDR1 and CDR2 (germline): SQVTM, ANQGSEA. The chain's CDR3 is CSVGRDRAYEQYF. Written as DNA, the CDR3 is TGCAGCGTAGGCCGGGACAGGGCCTACGAGCAGTACTTC.

The rearrangement uses TRBV29-1 and TRBJ1-2; D possibly corresponds to TRBD1 (5 bases). Trimming stripped 6 bases from V and 0 bases from J, with 26 bases between. Germline loops: CDR1 SQVTM, CDR2 ANQGSEA. The CDR3 is 18 amino acids. The CDR3, as DNA: TGCAGCGTCGTTAATAACCGGGGCCAGACGTCCTCTAACTATGGCTACACCTTC. This translates into CSVVNNRGQTSSNYGYTF.

This clonotype appeared many times. Mismatch with germline at one junction end may stem from a read error. This chain joins TRBV4-2 and TRBJ2-2, with D uncertain. CDR1 is LGHNA, CDR2 YNFKEQ, per germline. This CDR3 is 14 amino acids long. CDR3 protein: CASSQERSSGQLFF. In DNA form, the CDR3 reads TGTGCCAGCAGCCAAGAGCGGTCTTCCGGGCAGCTGTTTTTT.

This clonotype was seen repeatedly, ten times or more. The rearrangement joins TRBV3-1 to TRBJ2-3; D is uncertain. The CDR3 spans 15 residues. Germline V gene lookup returns CDR1 LGHDT and CDR2 YNNKEL (reference sequence). Trimming shortened V by 4 bases and J by 5 bases, and 16 bases separated the two germline ends. The CDR3 is CASSPQPPGGDTQYF. In nucleotides, the CDR3 is TGTGCCAGCAGCCCGCAACCGCCAGGTGGAGATACGCAGTATTTT.